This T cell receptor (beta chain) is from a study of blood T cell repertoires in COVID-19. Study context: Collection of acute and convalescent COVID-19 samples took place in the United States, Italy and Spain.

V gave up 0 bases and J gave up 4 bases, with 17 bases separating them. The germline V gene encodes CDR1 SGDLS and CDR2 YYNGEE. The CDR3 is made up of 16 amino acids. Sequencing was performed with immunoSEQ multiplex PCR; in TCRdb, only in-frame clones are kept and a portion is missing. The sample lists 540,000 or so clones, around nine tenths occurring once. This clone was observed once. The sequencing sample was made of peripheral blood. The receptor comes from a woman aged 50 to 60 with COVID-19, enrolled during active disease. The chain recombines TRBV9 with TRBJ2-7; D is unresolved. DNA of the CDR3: TGTGCCAGCAGCGTAGACGCGACTGCTGGCTTATACGAGCAGTACTTC. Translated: CASSVDATAGLYEQYF.